A selection of T cell receptor beta chains follows, all from one sample in a study of identical twins. One entry per CDR3 protein results from TCRdb running MiXCR on the 5' RACE reads. The table shows more than 600,000 distinct CDR3 sequences, with approximately 18% occurring only once. This same sample was also taken into another study, of T cells expressing NK-cell markers.

The sample consisted of PBMCs. The receptors shown here come from a woman aged 18-29 years in good health. The CDR3 runs from the conserved cysteine through the conserved F or W. The order of the fields is V gene, J gene, clone size, D gene, CDR3 DNA, CDR3 protein. A D gene is named only where the DNA matches it firmly. Clone size, where shown, is once, few, many, or a class for clones that have expanded.

TRBV12-3/TRBV12-4	TRBJ2-3	few	.	TGTGCCAGCCGTGCCCCAACCGCAGATACGCAGTATTTT	CASRAPTADTQYF
TRBV14	TRBJ2-1	.	TRBD2	TGTGCCAGCAGCCAAGGGGGGACTAGCGGAAACCGGGAGTTCTTC	CASSQGGTSGNREFF
TRBV12-3/TRBV12-4	TRBJ1-5	few	TRBD1	TGTGCCAGCAGCTCCCAGGGGGCCGTTGGCAATCAGCCCCAGCATTTT	CASSSQGAVGNQPQHF
TRBV20-1	TRBJ2-1	few	.	TGCAGTGCTAGTCAATTAGTCGGTGAGCAGTTCTTC	CSASQLVGEQFF
TRBV7-3	TRBJ2-2	.	TRBD1	TGTGCCAGCAGGACGACAGGGGGCTTAGGCGGGGAGCTGTTTTTT	CASRTTGGLGGELFF
TRBV20-1	TRBJ2-1	few	TRBD2	TGCAGTGCTTTTCGACTAGCGGGCCCCTCCTACAATGAGCAGTTCTTC	CSAFRLAGPSYNEQFF
TRBV30	TRBJ1-2	.	.	TGTGCCTGGATAACAGCTAACTATGGCTACACCTTC	CAWITANYGYTF
TRBV20-1	TRBJ1-2	.	.	TGCAGTGCCCGGCGGACTCTAGCTAACTATGGCTACACCTTC	CSARRTLANYGYTF
TRBV27	TRBJ2-2	few	.	TGTGCCACCAGCCCTATAGGACCCGGGGAGCTGTTTTTT	CATSPIGPGELFF
TRBV25-1	TRBJ1-4	few	.	TGTGCCAGCAGCAACCGGGACCTTCTGGCAGAAAAACTGTTTTTT	CASSNRDLLAEKLFF
TRBV12-3/TRBV12-4	TRBJ1-1	.	.	TGTGCCAGCAGTCCTAGCTGGGGGCGGGGCACTGAAGCTTTCTTT	CASSPSWGRGTEAFF
TRBV5-1	TRBJ2-7	.	TRBD1	TGCGCCAGCAGCCACGCGACAGGGCTCTACGAGCAGTACTTC	CASSHATGLYEQYF
TRBV20-1	TRBJ2-5	.	.	TGCAGTGCTACGACGCGGGGGAGGGGGGAGACCCAGTACTTC	CSATTRGRGETQYF
TRBV12-3/TRBV12-4	TRBJ1-2	.	.	TGTGCCAGCCAGGACAATAACTATGGCTACACCTTC	CASQDNNYGYTF
TRBV10-3	TRBJ2-7	few	.	TGTGCCATCGGGGGTAGCGGAACCTACGAGCAGTACTTC	CAIGGSGTYEQYF
TRBV7-9	TRBJ2-3	few	.	TGTGCCAGCAGCTCCCACCCATGGGGGACCGAAGATACGCAGTATTTT	CASSSHPWGTEDTQYF
TRBV7-4	TRBJ1-5	.	.	TGTGCCAGCAGGTGGGGTGTCGGTCAGCCCCAGCATTTT	CASRWGVGQPQHF
TRBV12-3/TRBV12-4	TRBJ1-1	few	TRBD1	TGTGCCAGCAGTTTAACGGACAGGGGCACTGAAGCTTTCTTT	CASSLTDRGTEAFF
TRBV7-9	TRBJ2-5	few	.	TGTGCCAGCAGCCGACTCGGACAGAAAGAGACCCAGTACTTC	CASSRLGQKETQYF
TRBV27	TRBJ1-2	few	TRBD1	TGTGCCAGCAGTCTAACCCAGGGGGCCTATGGCTACACCTTC	CASSLTQGAYGYTF
TRBV20-1	TRBJ2-3	few	.	TGCAGTGCTCGACCTCCCGCAGATACGCAGTATTTT	CSARPPADTQYF
TRBV20-1	TRBJ2-1	.	.	TGCAGTGCTAGAGATCATGGGCCGGAGGGAGACTACAATGAGCAGTTCTTC	CSARDHGPEGDYNEQFF
TRBV9	TRBJ2-7	.	.	TGTGCCAGCAGGGTAGTAAGGCGGAGCTCCTACGAGCAGTACTTC	CASRVVRRSSYEQYF
TRBV10-3	TRBJ2-7	many	.	TGTGCCATCTCGGGGAGCTCCTACGAGCAGTACTTC	CAISGSSYEQYF
TRBV4-2	TRBJ2-3	few	.	TGTGCCAGCAGCCCGAAAGGGCTGGCAGATACGCAGTATTTT	CASSPKGLADTQYF
TRBV7-7	TRBJ2-5	.	TRBD1	TGTGCCAGCAGCTCAGATCAGGGGGAAGAGACCCAGTACTTC	CASSSDQGEETQYF
TRBV5-1	TRBJ2-6	few	.	TGCGCCAGCAGCGAACAGGGCTCTGGGGCCAACGTCCTGACTTTC	CASSEQGSGANVLTF
TRBV25-1	TRBJ2-1	.	.	TGTGCCAGCAGTGCTAGCCGAATGGGTGAGCAGTTCTTC	CASSASRMGEQFF
TRBV6-2/TRBV6-3	TRBJ2-2	.	.	TGTGCCAGCAGTTACCGCCTAGAGCGCGGCGGGGAGCTGTTTTTT	CASSYRLERGGELFF
TRBV12-3/TRBV12-4	TRBJ2-5	few	.	TGTGCCAGCAGCCTTCAGCGGGCCCAGGCCCAGTACTTC	CASSLQRAQAQYF
TRBV12-3/TRBV12-4	TRBJ2-5	many	TRBD2	TGTGCCAGCAGTTTAGGTAGCGGGGAGACCCAGTACTTC	CASSLGSGETQYF
TRBV12-3/TRBV12-4	TRBJ2-2	.	.	TGTGCCAGCAGTTCGGGCCCTCCCGGGGAGCTGTTTTTT	CASSSGPPGELFF
TRBV5-1	TRBJ2-3	.	.	TGCGCCAGCAGCCTCTTTCTCCTGGGGACAGATACGCAGTATTTT	CASSLFLLGTDTQYF
TRBV20-1	TRBJ2-7	few	.	TGCAGTGCTAGGGCCCTTTGGCGCGAGCAGTACTTC	CSARALWREQYF
TRBV10-3	TRBJ2-1	many	.	TGTGCCATCAGTGTCGACGGGAATGAGCAGTTCTTC	CAISVDGNEQFF
TRBV14	TRBJ2-3	.	.	TGTGCCAGCAGCCAAGCTGCCACAGATACGCAGTATTTT	CASSQAATDTQYF
TRBV6-6	TRBJ2-3	few	.	TGTGCCCACTCGGGGGGCGCAGATACGCAGTATTTT	CAHSGGADTQYF
TRBV12-3/TRBV12-4	TRBJ2-5	many	.	TGTGCCAGCAGTTTGTTGGACACTCAAGAGACCCAGTACTTC	CASSLLDTQETQYF
TRBV7-9	TRBJ1-6	once	.	TGTGCCAGCAGCTTCTTGGCAGGGGACTCACCCCTCCACTTT	CASSFLAGDSPLHF
TRBV20-1	TRBJ2-7	many	TRBD1	TGCAGTGCTAACAGGGACAGGTACGAGCAGTACTTC	CSANRDRYEQYF
TRBV5-5	TRBJ1-1	.	TRBD1	TGTGCCAGCAGCCGAGGACAGGGACTGAACACTGAAGCTTTCTTT	CASSRGQGLNTEAFF
TRBV20-1	TRBJ2-5	.	.	TGCAGTGCTCAGGGAAGAGAGACCCAGTACTTC	CSAQGRETQYF
TRBV18	TRBJ2-5	.	.	TGTGCCAGCTCACCACCGGTTCAAGAGACCCAGTACTTC	CASSPPVQETQYF
TRBV7-2	TRBJ2-5	few	.	TGTGCCAGCAGCCCTAATCAGGGCGCTCAAGAGACCCAGTACTTC	CASSPNQGAQETQYF
TRBV9	TRBJ2-2	.	.	TGTGCCAGCAGCGTTAATTACGGGGAGCTGTTTTTT	CASSVNYGELFF
TRBV10-3	TRBJ2-7	.	.	TGTGCCATACAGGAGCCCCCCTACGAGCAGTACTTC	CAIQEPPYEQYF
TRBV27	TRBJ2-5	many	.	TGTGCCGGAAACCTAGAGACCCAGTACTTC	CAGNLETQYF
TRBV20-1	TRBJ2-7	few	.	TGCAGTGCTAGAGGCAACTCGCGCTACGAGCAGTACTTC	CSARGNSRYEQYF
TRBV28	TRBJ2-7	.	.	TGTGCCAGCAGTTTAGGTATGGGCCGCTACTACGAGCAGTACTTC	CASSLGMGRYYEQYF
TRBV7-9	TRBJ2-3	few	.	TGTGCCAGGTCAGGGAGTGGCACAGATACGCAGTATTTT	CARSGSGTDTQYF
TRBV27	TRBJ2-3	.	.	TGTGCCAGCAGTTTGGCCCACTCTAGCACAGATACGCAGTATTTT	CASSLAHSSTDTQYF
TRBV5-1	TRBJ2-3	.	TRBD2	TGCGCCAGCAGCATACTAGCGGGGCTTAGCACAGATACGCAGTATTTT	CASSILAGLSTDTQYF